This T cell receptor (beta chain) is drawn from a study of tumor and adjacent non-tumor tissue in lung cancer. The CDR3 is made up of 11 amino acids. Germline-derived CDR1 and CDR2 are SGHDT and YYEEEE. This clonotype was seen a handful of times. The antigen is not known. A junction boundary mismatches the germline segment, possibly from a read error. This sample's RNA came from whole unsorted tissue. Study results and limitations: Shorter survival was associated with higher TCR diversity in tumors.

The library came from three nested PCR rounds adapted from ARM-PCR protocols. TCRdb re-called the multiplex PCR reads with MiXCR, one entry per CDR3 protein. The sample lists some 120,000 distinct CDR3 sequences, about 66% occurring once. The sequenced material came from lung tumor tissue. The origin of this receptor is a man younger than 40 with non-small cell lung cancer. The rearrangement links TRBV5-6 to TRBJ2-5; no clear D. The CDR3 DNA reads TGTACCAGCAGCTTTGAGGAGACCCAGTACTTC. Encoded protein: CTSSFEETQYF.